The 28 T cell receptor beta chains in this list originate from one sample, sequenced in a study of blood T cells in healthy people across ages (dated by TCRdb to the mid-2010s). Library generation was performed with 5' RACE. The data were produced on an Illumina HiSeq 2500. The second PCR ran for roughly 7 to 11 cycles and used a J-beta primer mix along with a sample-barcoded 5' primer. The public reads were run again by TCRdb, first through fastp at Q25 and then through MiXCR, and only productive beta chains were kept. Rows matching on CDR3 protein sequence are summarized as one entry with the most common DNA and genes. The sample table records about 1.4 million distinct CDR3 sequences; around 59% of these occur just once. Roughly 7% of the sample is in the top ten clones. Sequenced sample: blood. These receptor sequences come from a man aged 18-30 years in good health.

The chain employs TRBV5-1 and TRBJ2-1, with D possibly called TRBD1 or TRBD2 (5 bases each). CDR1 and CDR2 (germline): SGHRS, YFSETQ. The length of the CDR3 is 15 residues. Trimming cost V 3 bases and J 3 bases, with 13 bases left between them. The CDR3 here is CASSSGRGHYNEQFF. CDR3 coding DNA: TGCGCCAGCAGCTCGGGACGAGGACACTACAATGAGCAGTTCTTC. Together with reference TRBV5-1 and TRBJ2-1, the CDR3 gives the full variable domain: KAGVTQTPRYLIKTRGQQVTLSCSPISGHRSVSWYQQTPGQGLQFLFEYFSETQRNKGNFPGRFSGRQFSNSRSEMNVSTLELGDSALYLCASSSGRGHYNEQFFGPGTRLTVL.

About this clonotype itself: Germline and junction disagree at one end, which may indicate a read error. The chain uses TRBV29-1 and TRBJ2-3; D is perhaps TRBD1 or TRBD2 (6 bases each). Germline V gene sequence: CDR1 SQVTM, CDR2 ANQGSEA. This CDR3 comprises 13 residues. As DNA, the CDR3 is TGCAGAGTTGAAACAGGGAGGACAGATACGCAGTATTTT. This gives the protein CRVETGRTDTQYF.

This chain connects TRBV13 to TRBJ1-4; the D is unclear. Germline lookup yields CDR1 PRHDT and CDR2 FYEKMQ (reference sequence). V shed 4 bases and J shed 7 bases, with 13 bases lying between them. CDR3 length: 14 residues. The CDR3 DNA follows: TGTGCCAGCAGCTCCATCGGAAGACCTGAAAAACTGTTTTTT. Amino acids: CASSSIGRPEKLFF. Filled out from reference TRBV13 and TRBJ1-4, the complete variable domain reads AAGVIQSPRHLIKEKRETATLKCYPIPRHDTVYWYQQGPGQDPQFLISFYEKMQSDKGSIPDRFSAQQFSDYHSELNMSSLELGDSALYFCASSSIGRPEKLFFGSGTQLSVL.

The genes are TRBV6-6 and TRBJ1-2, with 9 bases identical to TRBD1. CDR1 is MNHNY and CDR2 is SVGAGI in the germline V gene (reference sequence). J gave up 7 bases and V 7 bases, and 7 bases lay outside the gene matches. The CDR3 extends over 13 amino acids. The CDR3 DNA follows: TGTGCCAGCATCCCCGACAGGGGGGGTGGCTACACCTTC. It yields the protein CASIPDRGGGYTF.

The chain couples TRBV27 to TRBJ2-1, with D perhaps matching TRBD2 (7 bases). The J call may be wrong; the DNA end is better matched by TRBJ2-7. Per germline, CDR1 MNHEY and CDR2 SMNVEV (reference sequence). CDR3 size: 15 residues. This CDR3 is CASNPRGREGNEQYF. CDR3 bases: TGTGCCAGCAACCCGCGGGGGCGTGAGGGCAATGAGCAGTACTTC.

There are a few counts of this clonotype. The CDR3 region is CASSELLTAGTQYF. CDR3 DNA sequence: TGTGCCAGCAGTGAACTCTTGACCGCGGGGACGCAGTATTTT. The V call is TRBV6-1, the J call TRBJ2-3; D might be TRBD2 (6 bases). Germline V gene sequence: CDR1 MNHNS, CDR2 SASEGT. V gave up 2 bases and J gave up 9 bases, with 15 bases separating them. This CDR3 spans 14 amino acids.

This sequence joins TRBV4-1 and TRBJ2-7; D call uncertain. This CDR3 has 14 amino acids. V lost 0 bases, J lost 2 bases, and 8 bases lay in between. In germline, CDR1 is MGHRA, CDR2 YSYEKL. In nucleotides, the CDR3 is TGCGCCAGCAGCCAAGAACCCACTACCTACGAGCAGTACTTC. Amino acids: CASSQEPTTYEQYF.

The V call is TRBV15, the J call TRBJ2-3, with D perhaps TRBD2 (6 bases). The CDR3 is 15 residues long. Germline V gene sequence: CDR1 LNHNV, CDR2 YYDKDF (reference sequence). V was shortened by 7 bases and J by 4 bases, with 18 bases between the two germline ends. CDR3 sequence (DNA): TGTGCCACCAAGGAGGGCGGGCAGTTTTCAGATACGCAGTATTTT. Translated: CATKEGGQFSDTQYF.

The chain employs TRBV2 and TRBJ2-3, with 10 positions matching TRBD2. V lost 2 bases and J lost 2; bases outside the gene matches: 16. Germline V CDR1 and CDR2: SNHLY, FYNNEI. The CDR3 is 20 residues long. The CDR3 sequence: CASSEPGLAMTLTDTDTQYF. CDR3 nucleotides: TGTGCCAGCAGTGAACCGGGACTAGCGATGACCTTGACCGACACAGATACGCAGTATTTT.

This chain links TRBV11-2 with TRBJ2-6; tentatively, D is TRBD2 (5 bases). Germline CDR1 reads SGHAT; CDR2 reads FQNNGV. The ends were cut back, 10 bases at V and 4 bases at J, with 17 bases in the middle. This CDR3 is 15 amino acids long. CDR3 nucleotides: TGTGCCATCCCCGGGGTCCTGAGGGGGGCCAACGTCCTGACTTTC. Its protein is CAIPGVLRGANVLTF. Full variable domain (rest looked up from reference TRBV11-2 and TRBJ2-6): EAGVAQSPRYKIIEKRQSVAFWCNPISGHATLYWYQQILGQGPKLLIQFQNNGVVDDSQLPKDRFSAERLKGVDSTLKIQPAKLEDSAVYLCAIPGVLRGANVLTFGAGSRLTVL.

V usage is TRBV12-3 or TRBV12-4 and J usage is TRBJ2-1, with D maybe TRBD2 (6 bases). V lost 6 bases, J lost 3 bases, and 18 bases lay in between. The CDR3 length is 16 residues. In DNA, the CDR3 is TGTGCCAGCAGCCCTGGCAGCGGGCGACTCTACAATGAGCAGTTCTTC. Protein product: CASSPGSGRLYNEQFF.

This clonotype showed up just once. The rearrangement links TRBV6-5 to TRBJ2-5, with D unclear. The germline V and J ends were trimmed by 6 bases and 5 bases, with 19 bases remaining between them. Germline CDR1 reads MNHEY; CDR2 reads SVGAGI. The CDR3 is made up of 15 amino acids. The CDR3 region has the DNA TGTGCCAGCAGGCTGACCTTCCAGCTGGGGGAGACCCAGTACTTC. The encoded protein is CASRLTFQLGETQYF.

V gene TRBV4-1 combines with J gene TRBJ2-1; tentative D call: TRBD2 (6 bases). Germline V gene lookup returns CDR1 MGHRA and CDR2 YSYEKL. The CDR3 has 14 residues. V lost 1 base, J lost 5 bases, and 9 bases lay in between. The DNA of the CDR3 is TGCGCCAGCAGCCAAGTGGAGGGGAACAATGAGCAGTTCTTC. Translated, it gives CASSQVEGNNEQFF.

The chain links TRBV6-6 to TRBJ2-5; D possibly corresponds to TRBD2 (7 bases). Trimming left V 0 bases short and J 5 bases short, with 16 bases between. The CDR3 contains 16 residues. Germline CDR1 reads MNHNY; CDR2 reads SVGAGI (reference sequence). The CDR3 loop reads CASSYSPPGGRETQYF. CDR3 sequence (DNA): TGTGCCAGCAGTTACTCCCCCCCCGGGGGGCGGGAGACCCAGTACTTC.

This clonotype was found once. V is TRBV29-1 and J is TRBJ1-1; D may be TRBD1 (5 bases). CDR3 size: 14 residues. V dropped 3 bases and J dropped 0 bases, with 11 bases sitting between them. The germline V gene encodes CDR1 SQVTM and CDR2 ANQGSEA. CDR3 coding DNA: TGCAGCGTTGATGACAGCGCTTTGAACACTGAAGCTTTCTTT. Its translation is CSVDDSALNTEAFF.

This clonotype was observed a handful of times. V gene TRBV5-1 combines with J gene TRBJ2-3, with TRBD2 matching over 10 bases. The CDR3 extends over 19 amino acids. CDR1 is SGHRS and CDR2 is YFSETQ in the germline V gene. J gave up 2 bases and V 4 bases, and 16 bases lay outside the gene matches. In DNA form, the CDR3 reads TGCGCCAGCAGCCCGGGACTTCGGCTAGCGGGGGCGTACACAGATACGCAGTATTTT. Amino acid sequence: CASSPGLRLAGAYTDTQYF. Together with reference TRBV5-1 and TRBJ2-3, the CDR3 gives the full variable domain: KAGVTQTPRYLIKTRGQQVTLSCSPISGHRSVSWYQQTPGQGLQFLFEYFSETQRNKGNFPGRFSGRQFSNSRSEMNVSTLELGDSALYLCASSPGLRLAGAYTDTQYFGPGTRLTVL.

The chain combines TRBV6-2 or TRBV6-3 with TRBJ2-7; 9 bases fit TRBD1. Germline V CDR1 and CDR2: MNHEY, SVGEGT. The CDR3 has 14 residues. J lost 12 bases, V lost 4 bases, and 13 bases had no gene match. The CDR3 sequence is CASSSGQGRARRYF. Here the CDR3 DNA reads TGTGCCAGCAGTTCGGGACAGGGTCGGGCACGCAGGTACTTC.

This clonotype was detected only a few times. V usage is TRBV4-3 and J usage is TRBJ1-2; D remains unclear. Trimming stripped 0 bases from V and 4 bases from J, with 15 bases between. Germline CDR1 and CDR2: LGHNA and YSLEER. The CDR3 totals 16 residues. DNA of the CDR3: TGCGCCAGCAGCCAAGAACACCCCGTACGAAGCTATGGCTACACCTTC. Its protein product is CASSQEHPVRSYGYTF.

The sample holds a few counts of this clonotype. The chain is built from TRBV12-3 or TRBV12-4 and TRBJ2-5; 10 nucleotides align to TRBD1. V lost 6 bases to trimming and J lost 5 bases; unmatched junction nucleotides: 9. The CDR3 runs 15 residues. The DNA of the CDR3 is TGTGCCAGCAGCCGACCGGGACAGGGGACGGAGACCCAGTACTTC. Its protein product is CASSRPGQGTETQYF.

Of note for this clonotype: A junction end diverges from the germline sequence, so it may reflect a read error. The genes are TRBV9 and TRBJ2-1; 7 bases match TRBD2. The CDR3 has 13 residues. Germline loops: CDR1 SGDLS, CDR2 YYNGEE. CDR3 DNA sequence: TGTGCAAGCAGCAAGACAGCGGGGCATGAGCAGTTCTTC. It codes for CASSKTAGHEQFF.

This chain joins TRBV5-1 and TRBJ1-6; D remains ambiguous. Germline CDR1 and CDR2: SGHRS and YFSETQ. Trimming took 2 bases from V and 7 from J, leaving 13 bases between them. The CDR3 consists of 15 residues. The CDR3 sequence: CASSFSTGANSPLHF. Written as DNA, the CDR3 is TGCGCCAGCAGCTTTTCGACTGGTGCAAATTCACCCCTCCACTTT.

Notes on this clonotype: Possible read error: a much larger clone is one base away. This chain joins TRBV27 and TRBJ2-7; D call uncertain. The CDR3 has 14 amino acids. The V end lost 3 bases, the J end lost 1 base, and 10 bases lay between the germline ends. Germline V gene lookup returns CDR1 MNHEY and CDR2 SMNVEV (reference sequence). CDR3 sequence: CASSFTRRSYEQYF. The CDR3 nucleotides are TGTGCCAGCAGTTTTACACGAAGGTCCTACGAGCAGTACTTC.

The chain links TRBV6-5 to TRBJ2-2; 9 nucleotides line up with TRBD2. This CDR3 has 15 amino acids. V was clipped by 7 bases and J by 6 bases; unmatched bases: 9. Germline V lookup: CDR1 MNHEY, CDR2 SVGAGI. CDR3 DNA sequence: TGTGCCAGCACCAGAAAGGCGGGGGGGCCCGGGGAGCTGTTTTTT. Its translation is CASTRKAGGPGELFF.

CDR3 coding DNA: TGCGCCAGCAGCCAAGATTTTTATGAGCCCCAGCATTTT. Protein sequence: CASSQDFYEPQHF. The rearrangement links TRBV4-3 to TRBJ1-5; the D is unclear. Between the trimmed V and J ends, which lost 0 bases and 8 bases, there was a span of 8 bases. This CDR3 contains 13 residues. The germline CDR1 and CDR2 sequences are LGHNA and YSLEER.

This clonotype was counted between two and nine times. The CDR3 DNA follows: TGTGCCAGCAGCTTATTGACAGAAGAGACCCAGTACTTC. Protein sequence: CASSLLTEETQYF. This chain joins TRBV7-9 and TRBJ2-5; D is possibly TRBD1 (5 bases). The ends were cut back, 2 bases at V and 3 bases at J, with 7 bases in the middle. CDR3 length equals 13 residues. In germline, CDR1 is SEHNR, CDR2 FQNEAQ (reference sequence).

This clonotype showed up just a few times. The junction departs from germline at one end; a sequencing error may be responsible. The V gene is TRBV12-3 or TRBV12-4, the J gene TRBJ2-2, with 9 nucleotides matching TRBD2. The CDR3 runs to 15 residues. CDR3 region: CASSIAGADTGELFF. Written as DNA, the CDR3 is TGTGCCAGCAGTATAGCGGGAGCGGACACCGGGGAGCTGTTTTTT.

This chain joins TRBV5-4 and TRBJ1-2; D not resolved. Germline V gives CDR1 SGHNT, CDR2 YYREEE (reference sequence). Trimming removed 4 bases from V and 4 bases from J, with 5 bases in between. The CDR3 runs 11 residues. CDR3 protein: CASSGIYGYTF. In DNA, the CDR3 is TGTGCCAGCAGCGGTATCTATGGCTACACCTTC.

V usage is TRBV29-1 and J usage is TRBJ1-1, with a possible D match to TRBD1 (6 bases). The CDR3 runs to 15 residues. Trimming took 4 bases from V and 4 from J, leaving 19 bases between them. CDR1 is SQVTM, CDR2 ANQGSEA, per germline. Here the CDR3 DNA reads TGCAGCGTTGGACTAAGGGTAGGAGGGGGCACTGAAGCTTTCTTT. Protein sequence: CSVGLRVGGGTEAFF.